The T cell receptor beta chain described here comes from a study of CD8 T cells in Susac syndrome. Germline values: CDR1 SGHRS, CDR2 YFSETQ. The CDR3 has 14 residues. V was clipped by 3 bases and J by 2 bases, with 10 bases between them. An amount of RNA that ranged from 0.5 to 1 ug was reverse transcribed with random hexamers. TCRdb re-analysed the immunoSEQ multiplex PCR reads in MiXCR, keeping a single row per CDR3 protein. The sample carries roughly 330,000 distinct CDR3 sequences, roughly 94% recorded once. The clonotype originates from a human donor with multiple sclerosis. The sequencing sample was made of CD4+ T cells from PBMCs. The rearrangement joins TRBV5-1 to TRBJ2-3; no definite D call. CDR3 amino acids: CASSYPQATDTQYF. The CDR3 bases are TGCGCCAGCAGCTATCCGCAGGCCACAGATACGCAGTATTTT. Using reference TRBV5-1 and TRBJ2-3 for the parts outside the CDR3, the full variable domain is KAGVTQTPRYLIKTRGQQVTLSCSPISGHRSVSWYQQTPGQGLQFLFEYFSETQRNKGNFPGRFSGRQFSNSRSEMNVSTLELGDSALYLCASSYPQATDTQYFGPGTRLTVL.